This T cell receptor beta chain was identified during a study of OX40 agonist ivuxolimab in advanced cancers. Background on the study: The patients' treatment was ivuxolimab, an agonistic anti-OX40 (CD134) antibody. A male proportion of around 86% was recorded, with mean age approximately 57 years and range about 20 to 79. Study conclusions and caveats: At 0.1 to 3.0 mg/kg, CD4+ and CD8+ blood T cells expanded clonally by week 6. Expansion of clones was among the lowest in partial responders at 0.1-3.0 mg/kg.

TCRdb's copy holds only in-frame clones and misses some; the assay was immunoSEQ multiplex PCR. The table shows roughly 61,000 clones, with roughly nine tenths occurring only once. The CDR3 is 14 residues long. Germline lookup yields CDR1 SGHAT and CDR2 FQNNGV. About this clone itself: Antigen specificity is unknown.

The sequence was collected from an adult with an advanced solid tumor such as melanoma, head and neck, liver or kidney cancer. The chain is built from TRBV11-2 and TRBJ2-5, with D possibly being TRBD1 (6 bases). The DNA end is a closer match to TRBJ2-7, so the J assignment may be wrong. The source material was CD4+ or CD8+ T cells sorted from blood, sampled in a trial of the OX40 agonist ivuxolimab. DNA for the CDR3: TGTGCCAGCAGCTTCGAGACAGGCTCCTACGAGCAGTACTTC. Encoded protein: CASSFETGSYEQYF.